This T cell receptor (beta chain) was obtained from a study of regulatory T cells in long-lasting Graves disease. Libraries of TCR beta came from iRepertoire HTBI primers plus Arm-PCR of CDR3 regions. One entry per CDR3 protein, called by TCRdb with MiXCR from the multiplex PCR reads. The sample lists some 200,000 distinct CDR3 sequences, approximately 19% seen once, with over 9.5% in the top ten. Specified time point: newly diagnosed GD, antithyroid drugs for less than 3 months. Construction of the TCR library relied on RNA isolated from PBMCs. A peripheral blood sample, nine milliliters in volume, was drawn into EDTA tubes. Trimming took 3 bases from V and 4 from J; bases not matched to a gene: 6. Germline CDR1 reads MDHEN; CDR2 reads SYDVKM. The CDR3 length is 15 residues. This clonotype was seen at least ten times. These same records also appear under a second study, on T cells in Graves' hyperthyroidism and ophthalmopathy.

Material: peripheral blood mononuclear cells (PBMCs), obtained at new diagnosis, from a patient treated with antithyroid drugs. The TCR sequence derives from a woman aged 30 to 39 with Graves disease. The rearrangement uses TRBV28 and TRBJ2-3, with 8 bases that match TRBD2. The CDR3 loop reads CASSLGGTRADTQYF. The DNA for the CDR3 is TGTGCCAGCAGTTTGGGTGGGACTAGAGCAGATACGCAGTATTTT.